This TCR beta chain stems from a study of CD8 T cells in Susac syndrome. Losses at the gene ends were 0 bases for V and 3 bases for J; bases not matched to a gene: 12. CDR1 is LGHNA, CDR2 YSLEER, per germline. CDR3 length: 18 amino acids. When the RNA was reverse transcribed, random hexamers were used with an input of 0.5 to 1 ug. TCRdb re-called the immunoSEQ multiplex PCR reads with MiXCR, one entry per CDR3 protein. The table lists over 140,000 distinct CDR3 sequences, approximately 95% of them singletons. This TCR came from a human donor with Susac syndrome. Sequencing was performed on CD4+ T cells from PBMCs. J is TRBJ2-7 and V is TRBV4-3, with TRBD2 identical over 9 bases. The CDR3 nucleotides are TGCGCCAGCAGCCAAGATTCCTCGCTAGCGGGAACCTACTACGAGCAGTACTTC. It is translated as CASSQDSSLAGTYYEQYF.